This T cell receptor (beta chain) emerged from a study of cytomegalovirus exposure and HLA in healthy donors. Study-level information: A later analysis reported the same platform for the 110 or so validation repertoires and the 500 to 750 first-cohort repertoires. Study-wide results and limits: A few CMV-associated chains were confirmed in vitro to be specific for CMV antigens.

CDR1 and CDR2 from the germline V gene are SGHKS and YYEKEE (reference sequence). With 4 bases clipped from V and 10 bases from J, the junction kept 6 bases outside the gene matches. The CDR3 extends over 15 amino acids. Separation from the roughly 670-subject first cohort characterized the 120-subject validation cohort, to which the donors belonged. Points on this clone: What it recognizes is unknown.

The assay was immunoSEQ multiplex PCR, and TCRdb's table has in-frame clones only and misses some. This sample carries over 110,000 clones, roughly 86% of them seen once, and the ten largest clones take 8.7%. This TCR derives from a man aged 18-30 years in good health and CMV-seropositive. The gene calls are TRBV5-5 and TRBJ2-1; TRBD2 aligns across 15 bases. Sequencing was done on a sample of PBMCs. The CDR3 coding sequence is TGTGCCAGCAGCCGAGGACTAGCGGGGGGGAGCGAGCAGTTCTTC. Translated, it gives CASSRGLAGGSEQFF. Complete variable domain (other parts from reference TRBV5-5 and TRBJ2-1): DAGVTQSPTHLIKTRGQQVTLRCSPISGHKSVSWYQQVLGQGPQFIFQYYEKEERGRGNFPDRFSARQFPNYSSELNVNALLLGDSALYLCASSRGLAGGSEQFFGPGTRLTVL.